The 21 T cell receptor beta chains listed next were all sequenced from one sample in a study of blood T cell repertoires in COVID-19. Assay used: immunoSEQ multiplex PCR; TCRdb lists only in-frame clones, some missing. Found here are tens of thousands of clones, around 90% of them singletons; the top ten hold around 9.8%. The material sequenced was peripheral blood. The receptors originated from a human donor in a cohort sampled during active COVID-19.

This chain connects TRBV10-3 to TRBJ2-1, with D perhaps TRBD1 (5 bases). The V gene lost 3 bases and the J gene lost 4 bases, with 10 bases spanning the gap. CDR1 and CDR2 (germline): ENHRY, SYGVKD. The CDR3 is made up of 14 amino acids. CDR3 sequence (DNA): TGTGCCATCAGTGAAGACAGAAATTACAATGAGCAGTTCTTC. It codes for CAISEDRNYNEQFF.

The J gene is TRBJ2-7, the V gene TRBV7-3; perhaps TRBD1 as D (7 bases). Germline V gene lookup returns CDR1 SGHTA and CDR2 FQGTGA. Trimming took off 0 bases at V and 5 bases at J, with 14 bases between the two ends. This CDR3 is built from 15 residues. The CDR3 loop is CASSLTAGRGDEQYF. The CDR3 region has the DNA TGTGCCAGCAGCTTAACAGCTGGCAGGGGGGACGAGCAGTACTTC.

This clone was detected once. V and J are TRBV30 and TRBJ2-3, with D possibly matching TRBD2 (7 bases). The CDR3 has 14 amino acids. Germline assignment: CDR1 GTSNPN and CDR2 SVGIG (reference sequence). V gave up 2 bases and J gave up 8 bases, with 17 bases separating them. The CDR3 reads CAWSPRGGVGTQYF. CDR3 nucleotide sequence: TGTGCCTGGAGTCCCAGGGGAGGGGTAGGTACGCAGTATTTT.

The chain uses TRBV5-4 and TRBJ1-1, with 9 bases aligning to TRBD1. Germline V lookup: CDR1 SGHNT, CDR2 YYREEE (reference sequence). The CDR3 covers 14 residues. Losses at the gene ends were 4 bases for V and 2 bases for J; bases not matched to a gene: 3. The CDR3 coding sequence is TGTGCCAGCAGCGGACAGGGGCGTAACACTGAAGCTTTCTTT. This encodes CASSGQGRNTEAFF. The whole variable domain, remainder taken from reference TRBV5-4 and TRBJ1-1, is ETGVTQSPTHLIKTRGQQVTLRCSSQSGHNTVSWYQQALGQGPQFIFQYYREEENGRGNFPPRFSGLQFPNYSSELNVNALELDDSALYLCASSGQGRNTEAFFGQGTRLTVV.

V is TRBV4-1 and J is TRBJ1-1; 8 bases fit TRBD1. This CDR3 region has 14 residues. The germline CDR1 and CDR2 sequences are MGHRA and YSYEKL. With V trimmed by 2 bases and J by 4 bases, 3 bases remained unmatched. The CDR3 sequence: CASSQQDRGTEAFF. Written as DNA, the CDR3 is TGCGCCAGCAGCCAACAAGACAGGGGCACTGAAGCTTTCTTT.

The J gene is TRBJ2-3, the V gene TRBV14; 15 nucleotides align to TRBD2. The CDR3 is 20 amino acids. The V gene end was trimmed by 5 bases and the J gene end by 1 base; junction bases not matched to a gene: 13. CDR1 and CDR2 (germline): SGHDN, FVKESK. CDR3 region: CASSARTSGGAQVRTDTQYF. The CDR3 nucleotides read TGTGCCAGCAGCGCCCGGACTAGCGGGGGGGCCCAGGTCCGCACAGATACGCAGTATTTT.

V is TRBV7-8 and J is TRBJ1-3; 9 bases agree with TRBD1. J lost 0 bases, V lost 1 base, and 13 bases had no gene match. The germline V gene has CDR1 SGHVS and CDR2 FQNEAQ. The CDR3 contains 20 residues. As DNA, the CDR3 is TGTGCCAGCAGCTTAGGCGGGACAGGGAGGCAACTTCCCTCTGGAAACACCATATATTTT. It yields the protein CASSLGGTGRQLPSGNTIYF.

This rearrangement joins TRBV19 to TRBJ1-2, with D possibly TRBD1 on 5 matching bases. With 6 bases removed from V and 4 bases from J, the gap between germline ends came to 18 bases. Germline V lookup: CDR1 LNHDA, CDR2 SQIVND (reference sequence). CDR3 length: 15 residues. The DNA for the CDR3 is TGTGCCAGTAGCCTCTCGGGGGGTCCTTCCTATGGCTACACCTTC. Protein sequence: CASSLSGGPSYGYTF. The entire variable domain, with the rest obtained from reference TRBV19 and TRBJ1-2, is as follows: DGGITQSPKYLFRKEGQNVTLSCEQNLNHDAMYWYRQDPGQGLRLIYYSQIVNDFQKGDIAEGYSVSREKKESFPLTVTSAQKNPTAFYLCASSLSGGPSYGYTFGSGTRLTVV.

The chain joins TRBV6-5 to TRBJ1-3; a weak D match, TRBD1 (5 bases). This CDR3 region has 14 residues. Germline CDR1 MNHEY, CDR2 SVGAGI. Deletions cut 7 bases from V and 3 bases from J, with 13 bases between. The DNA for the CDR3 is TGTGCCAGCACCACGGTGCAGGGTGGAAACACCATATATTTT. Translated: CASTTVQGGNTIYF.

This clone was detected only once. J is TRBJ2-7 and V is TRBV7-2, with D hard to call. Trimming took 0 bases from V and 1 from J, leaving 10 bases between them. In germline, CDR1 is SGHTA, CDR2 FQGNSA. This CDR3 has 15 residues. The CDR3 bases are TGTGCCAGCAGCTTAGCACTCGCCCCGTCCTACGAGCAGTACTTC. Translation gives CASSLALAPSYEQYF.

The CDR3 here is CASSNPGLAGKNGANEQFF. As DNA, the CDR3 is TGTGCCAGCAGCAACCCGGGACTAGCGGGAAAGAACGGTGCAAATGAGCAGTTCTTC. V gene TRBV9 combines with J gene TRBJ2-1; TRBD2 agrees at 13 bases. V lost 4 bases to trimming and J lost 7 bases; unmatched junction nucleotides: 17. Germline CDR1 reads SGDLS; CDR2 reads YYNGEE. CDR3 length: 19 residues.

The V call is TRBV10-2, the J call TRBJ1-3, with 9 bases matching TRBD1. The CDR3 sequence is 17 residues long. V lost 6 bases and J lost 3; bases outside the gene matches: 12. In germline, CDR1 is WSHSY, CDR2 SAAADI. DNA for the CDR3: TGCGCCAGCAGCCTTACAATCGGGACAGGGATTGGAAACACCATATATTTT. It specifies CASSLTIGTGIGNTIYF.

The V and J genes are TRBV15 and TRBJ1-1; D is unclear. The germline V gene has CDR1 LNHNV and CDR2 YYDKDF (reference sequence). CDR3 length equals 15 residues. The V end lost 0 bases, the J end lost 5 bases, and 13 bases lay between the germline ends. The CDR3 loop reads CATSRDLLAGTEAFF. The CDR3 DNA reads TGTGCCACCAGCAGAGATCTCCTCGCGGGGACTGAAGCTTTCTTT.

The J gene is TRBJ1-1, the V gene TRBV5-8; D perhaps matches TRBD1 (5 bases). The CDR3 spans 14 residues. Germline V gene data show CDR1 as SGHTS and CDR2 as YDEGEE. With 6 bases removed from V and 5 bases from J, the gap between germline ends came to 17 bases. CDR3 region: CASTLRQGGTEAFF. For the CDR3, the DNA is TGTGCCAGCACCCTTCGGCAGGGAGGAACTGAAGCTTTCTTT.

This sequence joins TRBV3-1 (or the pseudogene TRBV3-2) and TRBJ2-5; D perhaps matches TRBD2 (5 bases). Germline V gives CDR1 LGHDT, CDR2 YNNKEL (reference sequence). The V end was cut by 1 base, the J end by 10 bases, with 13 bases between. The CDR3 totals 13 residues. CDR3 in DNA: TGTGCCAGCAGCCAAGGAGAGTTCCGGGACCAGTACTTC. This sequence encodes CASSQGEFRDQYF.

The chain carries TRBV19 and TRBJ2-1, with TRBD2 identical over 11 bases. Germline V gene lookup returns CDR1 LNHDA and CDR2 SQIVND (reference sequence). This CDR3 has 13 residues. V was clipped by 4 bases and J by 16 bases; unmatched bases: 9. The CDR3 DNA reads TGTGCCAGTAGTACCCAATCCGGGACTAGCGGATTCTTC. Protein: CASSTQSGTSGFF.

In DNA form, the CDR3 reads TGTGCCAGCAGTGAAAGAGGGTGGGCTGGCTACACCTTC. This codes for CASSERGWAGYTF. The chain links TRBV2 to TRBJ1-2; D remains unclear. Trimming took off 2 bases at V and 7 bases at J, with 11 bases between the two ends. Germline lookup yields CDR1 SNHLY and CDR2 FYNNEI. The CDR3 extends over 13 amino acids.

V is TRBV4-1 and J is TRBJ2-7; 7 bases align to TRBD2. The V gene's germline CDR1 is MGHRA and CDR2 YSYEKL. V lost 0 bases, J lost 1 base, and 3 bases stayed unmatched. The CDR3 has 15 residues. The CDR3 is CASSQDSGESYEQYF. DNA of the CDR3: TGCGCCAGCAGCCAAGACAGCGGGGAATCCTACGAGCAGTACTTC.

The chain uses TRBV30 and TRBJ1-2; 8 nucleotides match TRBD1. The CDR3 covers 15 residues. Germline V CDR1 and CDR2: GTSNPN, SVGIG (reference sequence). The V gene end was trimmed by 8 bases and the J gene end by 9 bases; junction bases not matched to a gene: 20. This CDR3 is CAGDWAGGGGASYTF. The CDR3 nucleotides are TGTGCCGGGGACTGGGCAGGGGGCGGTGGTGCAAGCTACACCTTC.

In its sample, this clone was seen once. This chain connects TRBV29-1 to TRBJ2-7; 7 bases agree with TRBD2. CDR3 length: 13 amino acids. The germline CDR1 and CDR2 sequences are SQVTM and ANQGSEA. The V segment lost 5 bases and the J segment 7 bases; nucleotides outside the gene matches: 11. Here the CDR3 reads CSVSTSAFGEQYF. CDR3 bases: TGCAGCGTTTCCACTAGCGCCTTTGGGGAGCAGTACTTC.

V is TRBV30 and J is TRBJ1-2; D is undetermined. Trimming took 1 base from V and 3 from J, leaving 21 bases between them. This CDR3 is 17 amino acids long. Germline CDR1 GTSNPN, CDR2 SVGIG (reference sequence). In DNA, the CDR3 is TGTGCCTGGAGTGCCCGGTTAACAGCCATATGGGACTATGGCTACACCTTC. This gives the protein CAWSARLTAIWDYGYTF.